This T cell receptor beta chain was retrieved from a study of shared clonotypes between healthy human individuals. The authors loaded around 190 ng DNA, 30,000 to 35,000 T cell genomes, into sorted-subset replicate PCRs. TCRdb keeps only in-frame clones here, not all; method: immunoSEQ multiplex PCR. This sample carries about 1.1 million clones, around three quarters of them seen once, and the ten largest clones take roughly 0.55%. The TCR sequence derives from a man aged 18 to 35 in good health. Some clones in this sample may be carry-over from other donors' samples. Sequencing was carried out using memory CD4+ T cells from PBMCs. The subset: CD45RA-negative fraction.

The CDR3 spells CASSLGGGRYNEQFF. The CDR3 DNA is TGTGCCAGCAGCTTAGGTGGCGGGAGGTACAATGAGCAGTTCTTC. This chain uses TRBV7-9 with TRBJ2-1; TRBD2 agrees at 8 bases. The germline V gene encodes CDR1 SEHNR and CDR2 FQNEAQ (reference sequence). Trimming at V came to 1 base and at J to 4 bases, leaving 3 bases not matched to a gene. The CDR3 loop spans 15 amino acids. The whole variable domain, filled in from reference TRBV7-9 and TRBJ2-1, reads DTGVSQNPRHKITKRGQNVTFRCDPISEHNRLYWYRQTLGQGPEFLTYFQNEAQLEKSRLLSDRFSAERPKGSFSTLEIQRTEQGDSAMYLCASSLGGGRYNEQFFGPGTRLTVL.